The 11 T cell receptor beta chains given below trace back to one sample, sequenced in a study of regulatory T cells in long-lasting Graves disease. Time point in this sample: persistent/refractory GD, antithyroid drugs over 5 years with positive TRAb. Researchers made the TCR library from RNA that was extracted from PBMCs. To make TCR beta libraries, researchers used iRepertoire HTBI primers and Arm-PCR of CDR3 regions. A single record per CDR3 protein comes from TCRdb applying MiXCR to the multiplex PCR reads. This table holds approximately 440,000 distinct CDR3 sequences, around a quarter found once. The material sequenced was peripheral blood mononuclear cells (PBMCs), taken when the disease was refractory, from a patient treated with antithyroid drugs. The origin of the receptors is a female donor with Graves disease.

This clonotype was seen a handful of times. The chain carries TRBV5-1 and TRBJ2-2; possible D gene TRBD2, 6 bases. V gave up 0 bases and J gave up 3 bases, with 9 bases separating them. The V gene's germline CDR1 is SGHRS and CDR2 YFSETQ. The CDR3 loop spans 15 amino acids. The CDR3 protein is CASSLAGGDTGELFF. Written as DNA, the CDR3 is TGCGCCAGCAGCTTGGCCGGGGGTGACACCGGGGAGCTGTTTTTT.

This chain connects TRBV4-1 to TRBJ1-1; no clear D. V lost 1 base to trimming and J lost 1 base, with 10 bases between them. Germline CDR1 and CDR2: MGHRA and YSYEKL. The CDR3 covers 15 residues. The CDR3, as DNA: TGCGCCAGCAGCCAAGCCATTTTAGGGAACACTGAAGCTTTCTTT. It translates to CASSQAILGNTEAFF.

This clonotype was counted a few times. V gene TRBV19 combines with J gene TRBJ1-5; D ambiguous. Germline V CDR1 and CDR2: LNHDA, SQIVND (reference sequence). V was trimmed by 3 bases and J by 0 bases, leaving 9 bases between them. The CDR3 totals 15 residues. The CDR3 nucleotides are TGTGCCAGTAGTATTGTGGGGTATAGCAATCAGCCCCAGCATTTT. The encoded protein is CASSIVGYSNQPQHF.

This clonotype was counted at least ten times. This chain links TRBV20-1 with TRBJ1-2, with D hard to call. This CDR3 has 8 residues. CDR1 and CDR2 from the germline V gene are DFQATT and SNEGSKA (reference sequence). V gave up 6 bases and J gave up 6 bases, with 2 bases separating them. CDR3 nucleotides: TGCAGTGCCCATGGCTACACCTTC. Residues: CSAHGYTF.

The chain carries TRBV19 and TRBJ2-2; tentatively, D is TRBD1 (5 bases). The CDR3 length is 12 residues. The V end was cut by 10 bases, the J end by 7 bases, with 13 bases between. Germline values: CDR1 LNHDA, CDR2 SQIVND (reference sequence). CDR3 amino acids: CATIGASGELFF. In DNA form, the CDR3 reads TGTGCCACCATAGGGGCGAGCGGGGAGCTGTTTTTT.

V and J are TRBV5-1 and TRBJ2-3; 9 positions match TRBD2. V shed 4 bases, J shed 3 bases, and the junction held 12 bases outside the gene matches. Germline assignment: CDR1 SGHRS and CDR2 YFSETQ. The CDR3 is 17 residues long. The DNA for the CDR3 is TGCGCCAGCAGCAAAACAAACACCGGACTAGCGACAGATACGCAGTATTTT. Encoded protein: CASSKTNTGLATDTQYF.

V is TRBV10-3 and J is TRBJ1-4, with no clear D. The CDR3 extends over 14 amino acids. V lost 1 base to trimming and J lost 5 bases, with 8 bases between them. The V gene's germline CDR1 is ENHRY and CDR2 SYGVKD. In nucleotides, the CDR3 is TGTGCCATCAGTGAGTGGGCACAGAATGAAAAACTGTTTTTT. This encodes CAISEWAQNEKLFF.

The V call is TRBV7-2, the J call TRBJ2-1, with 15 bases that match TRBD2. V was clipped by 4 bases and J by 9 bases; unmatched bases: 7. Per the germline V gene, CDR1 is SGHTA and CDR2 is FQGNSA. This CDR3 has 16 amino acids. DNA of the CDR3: TGTGCCAGCAGCTCTCCGGGACTAGCGGGAGGAACTGAGCAGTTCTTC. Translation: CASSSPGLAGGTEQFF.

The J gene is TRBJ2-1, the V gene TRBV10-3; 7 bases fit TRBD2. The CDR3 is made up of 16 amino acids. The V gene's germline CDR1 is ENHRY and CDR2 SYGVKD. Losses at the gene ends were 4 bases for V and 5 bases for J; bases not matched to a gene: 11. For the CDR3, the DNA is TGTGCCATCAGTGGGGCGGCGGGAGTGGAAGACAATGAGCAGTTCTTC. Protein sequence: CAISGAAGVEDNEQFF.

The CDR3 region is CATSDRGLGLETQYF. As DNA, the CDR3 is TGTGCCACCAGTGACCGCGGACTAGGCTTGGAGACCCAGTACTTC. The gene calls are TRBV24-1 and TRBJ2-5, with 7 bases matching TRBD2. The junction had 9 bases not matched to a gene; V was cut back by 4 bases and J by 5 bases. The germline CDR1 and CDR2 sequences are KGHDR and SFDVKD. CDR3 length: 15 residues.

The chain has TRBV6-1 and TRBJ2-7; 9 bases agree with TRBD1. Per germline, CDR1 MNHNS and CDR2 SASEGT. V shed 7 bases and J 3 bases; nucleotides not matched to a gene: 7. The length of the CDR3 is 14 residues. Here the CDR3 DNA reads TGTGCCAGCAAAAGGACAGGGGTTTACTACGAGCAGTACTTC. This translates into CASKRTGVYYEQYF.